One sample yielded the 11 T cell receptor beta chains listed below, sequenced in a study of T cells in Graves' hyperthyroidism and ophthalmopathy. Template material for amplifying TCR beta CDR3 regions consisted of RNA transcripts. Initially, a first-round RT-PCR of the TCR CDR3 employed the HTBI primer set. Via MiXCR, TCRdb re-called the multiplex PCR reads, giving one row per CDR3 protein. The sample lists about 52,000 distinct CDR3 sequences; under 50% were seen once. The sequencing sample was made of blood. The receptor set was obtained from a woman between 45 and 65 years old with Graves' ophthalmopathy.

The J gene is TRBJ2-3, the V gene TRBV20-1, with no clear D. From germline, CDR1 is DFQATT and CDR2 SNEGSKA (reference sequence). The CDR3 length is 16 residues. V dropped 1 base and J dropped 2 bases, with 16 bases sitting between them. The CDR3 protein is CSARAYGAVNTDTQYF. CDR3 nucleotide sequence: TGCAGTGCTAGAGCCTACGGTGCGGTGAACACAGATACGCAGTATTTT.

This chain links TRBV7-2 with TRBJ1-6, with 10 nucleotides matching TRBD1. Germline V gives CDR1 SGHTA, CDR2 FQGNSA. This CDR3 spans 16 amino acids. V dropped 5 bases and J dropped 5; count of bases not matched to a gene: 6. CDR3 in DNA: TGTGCCAGCAGCACCCCCGGGACAGGGGATAATTCACCCCTCCACTTT. Amino acids: CASSTPGTGDNSPLHF.

At least ten counts were recorded for this clonotype. The chain recombines TRBV7-8 with TRBJ2-1; 8 nucleotides match TRBD2. Germline loops: CDR1 SGHVS, CDR2 FQNEAQ. J was trimmed by 15 bases and V by 4 bases; bases with no gene match: 17. The CDR3 is 15 residues long. In DNA form, the CDR3 reads TGTGCCAGCAGCTCATCACGGGACTCCAGCCGGGGGGGGTTCTTC. This gives the protein CASSSSRDSSRGGFF.

The chain combines TRBV20-1 with TRBJ1-2; the D gene is possibly TRBD1 (5 bases). V was clipped by 6 bases and J by 5 bases, with 13 bases between them. CDR1 and CDR2 from the germline V gene are DFQATT and SNEGSKA (reference sequence). The CDR3 is made up of 12 amino acids. CDR3 nucleotide sequence: TGCAGTGCCCCTACTGGGGGGTATGGCTACACCTTC. It specifies CSAPTGGYGYTF.

This clonotype was counted many times. CDR3 in DNA: TGTGCCAGCAGCGTAATGAACACTGAAGCTTTCTTT. Translated, it gives CASSVMNTEAFF. The V and J genes are TRBV11-2 and TRBJ1-1; no definite D call. The CDR3 loop spans 12 amino acids. Trimming stripped 5 bases from V and 0 bases from J, with 4 bases between. Looked up from germline, CDR1 is SGHAT and CDR2 is FQNNGV.

With regard to this clonotype: Since no conserved phenylalanine or tryptophan closes the CDR3, a read error is the likely cause. Because the CDR3's place on the DNA is in doubt, the DNA is left out and the CDR3 is given as listed by TCRdb. This rearrangement joins TRBV19 to TRBJ1-3. Ends included, the CDR3 has 8 residues. Germline CDR1 and CDR2: LNHDA and SQIVND (reference sequence). CDR3 protein: CASSGTSV.

At least ten counts were recorded for this clonotype. A much larger clone sits a single nucleotide away, making a read error possible. V is TRBV29-1 and J is TRBJ1-2, with D possibly matching TRBD1 (5 bases). The germline V gene has CDR1 SQVTM and CDR2 ANQGSEA. The CDR3 consists of 14 residues. This chain's CDR3 is CGVRHGGSLGGYTF. CDR3 coding DNA: TGCGGCGTCCGTCACGGGGGTTCTTTGGGTGGCTACACCTTC.

For this clonotype: One end of the junction is discordant with germline, which a read error may explain. This chain's CDR3 is CACSPGQVQETRYF. For the CDR3, the DNA is TGTGCCTGCAGCCCAGGACAGGTACAAGAGACCCGGTACTTC. The V gene is TRBV11-2, the J gene TRBJ2-5, with 7 bases lining up with TRBD1. There are 14 residues in the CDR3. CDR1 is SGHAT and CDR2 is FQNNGV in the germline V gene. The full variable domain, with the rest looked up from reference TRBV11-2 and TRBJ2-5, is EAGVAQSPRYKIIEKRQSVAFWCNPISGHATLYWYQQILGQGPKLLIQFQNNGVVDDSQLPKDRFSAERLKGVDSTLKIQPAKLEDSAVYLCACSPGQVQETRYFGPGTRLLVL.

This clonotype occurred many times. The chain carries TRBV5-4 and TRBJ1-3; 7 positions match TRBD1. The J segment lost 8 bases and the V segment lost 0 bases, leaving 11 bases of the junction unmatched. Germline loops: CDR1 SGHNT, CDR2 YYREEE (reference sequence). This CDR3 has 16 residues. The CDR3 spells CASSLGLSGGEDTIYF. The CDR3 coding sequence is TGTGCCAGCAGCTTGGGACTCTCAGGGGGAGAGGACACCATATATTTT.

This clonotype was seen repeatedly, ten times or more. The rearrangement joins TRBV5-5 to TRBJ2-7, with TRBD1 matching 8 bases. Germline values: CDR1 SGHKS, CDR2 YYEKEE (reference sequence). CDR3 length: 13 residues. V lost 6 bases, J lost 3 bases, and 5 bases stayed unmatched. This chain's CDR3 is CASTLQGGYEQYF. DNA of the CDR3: TGTGCCAGCACCCTACAGGGGGGCTACGAGCAGTACTTC.

This clonotype was recorded once. The CDR3 carries no conserved terminal phenylalanine or tryptophan, so it likely arises from a read error. The chain combines TRBV6-4 with TRBJ2-1, with D possibly being TRBD1 or TRBD2 (5 bases each). Germline V gene lookup returns CDR1 MRHNA and CDR2 SNTAGT. The CDR3 spans 12 residues. The CDR3 loop is CARSDAGSKQFY. CDR3 sequence (DNA): TGTGCCCGCAGTGACGCAGGGAGCAAGCAGTTCTAC.